The clone carrying this TCR beta chain turned up a few times. The table came from immunoSEQ multiplex PCR; TCRdb's copy has only in-frame clones and leaves some out. The repertoire consists of roughly 93,000 clones, with approximately 78% occurring once and the leading ten covering 3% to 3.5%. The data were obtained in a study of radiotherapy plus CTLA-4 blockade in lung cancer. Overall study context: Objective response was observed in about 19% of patients, and disease control in around 31%.

V dropped 6 bases and J dropped 2 bases, with 14 bases sitting between them. The CDR3 runs to 14 residues. CDR1 is MNHEY and CDR2 is SMNVEV in the germline V gene (reference sequence). Patients with chemo-refractory metastatic non-small-cell lung cancer received focal radiation plus CTLA-4 blockade with ipilimumab. The sample here was peripheral blood, taken from a patient treated with radiotherapy plus ipilimumab. The chain joins TRBV27 to TRBJ2-7; D unclear. The sequence came from a human donor with non-small cell lung cancer who had a partial response to radiotherapy plus ipilimumab. The CDR3 bases are TGTGCCAGCAGGCCGGGTCGGAACGCCTACGAGCAGTACTTC. Protein: CASRPGRNAYEQYF.